These 3 T cell receptor beta chains were all obtained from the same sample, sequenced in a study of blood T cell repertoires in COVID-19 (dated by TCRdb to the early 2020s). Library construction relied on the immunoSEQ multiplex PCR assay. The clones in this table, taken by TCRdb from immuneACCESS, are in-frame only. Not every clone is retained; where verified, under half of the shortfall comes from an unresolved V gene, and the cause of the rest is unknown. Counted in this sample were about 50,000 clones; 84% of them appeared once. The leading ten clones occupy approximately 8.2% of the sample. Sequencing was carried out using peripheral blood. These receptors all come from a man in his sixties with acute or convalescent COVID-19.

The V and J genes are TRBV30 and TRBJ2-5, with D perhaps TRBD2 (5 bases). This CDR3 contains 17 residues. Trimming shortened V by 0 bases and J by 0 bases, and 17 bases separated the two germline ends. From germline, CDR1 is GTSNPN and CDR2 SVGIG (reference sequence). The CDR3 here is CAWSVRFGGRHQETQYF. For the CDR3, the DNA is TGTGCCTGGAGTGTACGGTTCGGCGGGCGCCACCAAGAGACCCAGTACTTC.

This chain joins TRBV5-8 and TRBJ1-6, with D possibly matching TRBD1 (5 bases). Germline V gene lookup returns CDR1 SGHTS and CDR2 YDEGEE. The CDR3 runs to 15 residues. V lost 0 bases and J 9 bases, leaving 13 bases between the germline ends. CDR3 sequence (DNA): TGTGCCAGCAGCTTGGAATCAGGGTTAACTTCACCCCTCCACTTT. As protein: CASSLESGLTSPLHF.

The gene calls are TRBV4-2 and TRBJ2-7; TRBD2 agrees at 11 bases. V gave up 3 bases and J gave up 2 bases; unmatched junction bases: 3. This CDR3 contains 15 residues. In germline, CDR1 is LGHNA, CDR2 YNFKEQ. In DNA, the CDR3 is TGTGCCAGCAGCCATAGCGGGGGGGGGCCCTACGAGCAGTACTTC. It yields the protein CASSHSGGGPYEQYF.